This TCR beta chain was captured by sequencing in a study of blood T cells in healthy people across ages. The study, taken as a whole, reports: Per-million-T-cell TCR beta diversity fell roughly linearly with age. Among long-lived donors, naive CD4+ cells were more numerous and diversity higher than in aged donors.

CDR3 length equals 15 residues. The V and J ends lost 5 bases and 6 bases respectively, with 20 bases between them. Germline CDR1 DFQATT, CDR2 SNEGSKA (reference sequence). A sample-barcoded 5' primer and a J-beta primer mix were used in a second PCR of roughly 6 to 11 cycles. From the 5' RACE reads, TCRdb called clonotypes with MiXCR, one entry per CDR3 protein. Of hundreds of thousands of distinct CDR3 sequences listed, about 30% were seen once; the top ten hold approximately 15%. All donors came from Russia, were Caucasian and healthy, and spanned ages roughly 6 to 95. This clonotype was seen many times. As yet, its antigen is unknown.

What was sequenced was blood. The sequence was obtained from a woman aged 80 or over in good health. The chain recombines TRBV20-1 with TRBJ2-1, with unresolved D. For the CDR3, the DNA is TGCAGTGCTGAGAGCCGTATGGGATTGATCAATGAGCAGTTCTTC. Translation: CSAESRMGLINEQFF.